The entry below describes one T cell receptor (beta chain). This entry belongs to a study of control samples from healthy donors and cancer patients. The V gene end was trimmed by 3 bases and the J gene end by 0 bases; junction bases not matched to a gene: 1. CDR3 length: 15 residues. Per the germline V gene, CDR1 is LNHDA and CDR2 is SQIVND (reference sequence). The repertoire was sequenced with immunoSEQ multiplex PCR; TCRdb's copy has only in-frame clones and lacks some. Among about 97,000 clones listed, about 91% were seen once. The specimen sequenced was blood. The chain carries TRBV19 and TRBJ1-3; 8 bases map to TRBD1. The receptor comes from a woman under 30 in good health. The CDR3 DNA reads TGTGCCAGTAGTATTACAGGGGGCTCTGGAAACACCATATATTTT. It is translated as CASSITGGSGNTIYF. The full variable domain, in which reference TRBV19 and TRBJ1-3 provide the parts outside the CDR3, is DGGITQSPKYLFRKEGQNVTLSCEQNLNHDAMYWYRQDPGQGLRLIYYSQIVNDFQKGDIAEGYSVSREKKESFPLTVTSAQKNPTAFYLCASSITGGSGNTIYFGEGSWLTVV.